The 12 T cell receptor beta chains presented below share a single source sample, sequenced in a study of blood T cell repertoires in COVID-19. The table came from immunoSEQ multiplex PCR; TCRdb's copy has only in-frame clones and leaves some out. The profile shows under 130,000 clones, 65% to 90% of them singletons. Sequencing was done on a sample of peripheral blood. The receptor set was obtained from a man aged 80 or over with acute or convalescent COVID-19.

The gene calls are TRBV6-5 and TRBJ1-1; the D gene is possibly TRBD1 (5 bases). The CDR3 consists of 12 residues. Trimming took off 5 bases at V and 11 bases at J, with 15 bases between the two ends. Germline CDR1 MNHEY, CDR2 SVGAGI. CDR3 in amino acids: CASSLTGSGAFF. DNA of the CDR3: TGTGCCAGCAGTCTTACAGGTTCTGGGGCTTTCTTT.

This clone was counted a single time. V is TRBV6-5 and J is TRBJ1-2; D possibly corresponds to TRBD1 (6 bases). The CDR3 is 15 amino acids. Germline CDR1 and CDR2: MNHEY and SVGAGI. Trimming left V 2 bases short and J 5 bases short, with 15 bases between. The CDR3 is CASSYTRDIRYGYTF. For the CDR3, the DNA is TGTGCCAGCAGTTACACCCGGGACATCAGATATGGCTACACCTTC.

The chain is built from TRBV4-2 and TRBJ2-7; 8 nucleotides line up with TRBD1. Germline CDR1 is LGHNA and CDR2 is YNFKEQ. The V segment lost 4 bases and the J segment 0 bases; nucleotides outside the gene matches: 5. The CDR3 runs 15 residues. The CDR3 protein is CASSPRTGSSYEQYF. CDR3 sequence (DNA): TGTGCCAGCAGCCCGAGGACAGGGAGCTCCTACGAGCAGTACTTC.

The chain is built from TRBV10-3 and TRBJ1-2; D gene ambiguous. This CDR3 spans 16 amino acids. Germline values: CDR1 ENHRY, CDR2 SYGVKD. V lost 7 bases and J lost 6, with 24 bases in between. The DNA of the CDR3 is TGTGCCATCAAAGCGGGAATTCTCGGACCCGGGGATGGCTACACCTTC. Amino acid sequence: CAIKAGILGPGDGYTF.

CDR3 sequence: CASSSGYGNEQYF. The DNA for the CDR3 is TGTGCCAGCAGCTCCGGATACGGGAACGAGCAGTACTTC. The V call is TRBV7-3, the J call TRBJ2-7, with a tentative D call TRBD2 (5 bases). Trimming took off 4 bases at V and 5 bases at J, with 12 bases between the two ends. This CDR3 spans 13 amino acids. Germline CDR1 is SGHTA and CDR2 is FQGTGA.

This clone was seen just once. The gene calls are TRBV4-1 and TRBJ2-7, with TRBD2 matching over 12 bases. With 4 bases clipped from V and 5 bases from J, the junction kept 3 bases outside the gene matches. This CDR3 has 14 amino acids. Per germline, CDR1 MGHRA and CDR2 YSYEKL. The CDR3 region has the DNA TGCGCCAGCAGCCCGACTAGCGGGGGCCACGAGCAGTACTTC. Protein: CASSPTSGGHEQYF.

The chain links TRBV25-1 to TRBJ1-4; D possibly corresponds to TRBD1 (5 bases). Trimming left V 5 bases short and J 6 bases short, with 10 bases between. Germline loops: CDR1 MGHDK, CDR2 SYGVNS. This CDR3 has 13 amino acids. CDR3 loop: CASSRGEHEKLFF. The DNA of the CDR3 is TGTGCCAGCAGTCGGGGGGAACATGAAAAACTGTTTTTT.

The chain carries TRBV3-1 (or the pseudogene TRBV3-2) and TRBJ2-4; perhaps TRBD2 as D (5 bases). The CDR3 has 15 amino acids. Germline CDR1 and CDR2: LGHDT and YNNKEL (reference sequence). With 4 bases removed from V and 4 bases from J, the gap between germline ends came to 14 bases. The CDR3 nucleotides are TGTGCCAGCAGCCCCGAGGGCGAACAAAAAAACATTCAGTACTTC. This codes for CASSPEGEQKNIQYF.

This sequence joins TRBV6-5 and TRBJ1-1; D call uncertain. Germline CDR1 reads MNHEY; CDR2 reads SVGAGI. Trimming shortened V by 5 bases and J by 0 bases, and 13 bases separated the two germline ends. The CDR3 loop spans 15 amino acids. CDR3 protein: CASSPTVSMNTEAFF. For the CDR3, the DNA is TGTGCCAGCAGTCCCACAGTTTCCATGAACACTGAAGCTTTCTTT.

The V call is TRBV28, the J call TRBJ2-7; possibly TRBD2 for D (5 bases). V lost 7 bases, J lost 3 bases, and 16 bases lay in between. This CDR3 comprises 14 residues. Germline values: CDR1 MDHEN, CDR2 SYDVKM. Here the CDR3 reads CASNGGPALYEQYF. CDR3 coding DNA: TGTGCCAGCAATGGCGGGCCGGCCCTCTACGAGCAGTACTTC.

The chain joins TRBV2 to TRBJ1-2; D might be TRBD1 (5 bases). Germline V gene sequence: CDR1 SNHLY, CDR2 FYNNEI. V was clipped by 5 bases and J by 2 bases, with 15 bases between them. The CDR3 has 15 amino acids. The CDR3 here is CASSQFGAGNYGYTF. The DNA of the CDR3 is TGTGCCAGCAGTCAATTTGGGGCAGGGAACTATGGCTACACCTTC.

The CDR3 protein is CASSPRATREGSYNEQFF. CDR3 DNA sequence: TGTGCCAGCTCACCGAGGGCTACGCGGGAGGGTTCCTACAATGAGCAGTTCTTC. J is TRBJ2-1 and V is TRBV18, with 9 bases identical to TRBD2. The V and J ends lost 3 bases and 1 base, in that order; junction bases with no gene match: 10. Germline assignment: CDR1 KGHSH and CDR2 LQKENI. This CDR3 has 18 amino acids.